The 28 T cell receptor beta chains given below trace back to one sample, sequenced in a study of Ad26.COV2.S vaccination and SARS-CoV-2 variants. Repertoires were generated with immunoSEQ multiplex PCR, while TCRdb's copy carries only in-frame clones and drops some. The data show roughly 350,000 clones, around 89% seen once. As to treatment: some 20 received Ad26.COV2.S at low or high dose, single or two shots; about 5 received placebo; per-sample allocation not given. It was on day 63 after the first vaccine or placebo injection that samples were taken. The material was peripheral blood, obtained in a trial of Ad26.COV2.S vaccine versus placebo. Receptors were obtained from a person aged 18-60 years who received the Ad26.COV2.S COVID-19 vaccine or a placebo.

The genes are TRBV19 and TRBJ1-5; TRBD1 matches 9 bases. The CDR3 loop spans 15 amino acids. Germline V gene sequence: CDR1 LNHDA, CDR2 SQIVND (reference sequence). The ends lost 3 bases at V and 7 bases at J; junction bases unmatched: 7. CDR3 sequence reads: CASSIATGGGQPQHF. The CDR3 coding sequence is TGTGCCAGTAGTATCGCGACAGGGGGAGGGCAGCCCCAGCATTTT. Drawing the rest from reference TRBV19 and TRBJ1-5, the complete variable domain is DGGITQSPKYLFRKEGQNVTLSCEQNLNHDAMYWYRQDPGQGLRLIYYSQIVNDFQKGDIAEGYSVSREKKESFPLTVTSAQKNPTAFYLCASSIATGGGQPQHFGDGTRLSIL.

V and J are TRBV18 and TRBJ1-4; TRBD1 matches 9 bases. Germline lookup yields CDR1 KGHSH and CDR2 LQKENI. Trimming removed 5 bases from V and 7 bases from J; junction bases left unmatched: 2. This CDR3 comprises 13 residues. The CDR3 DNA reads TGTGCCAGCTCAAACAGGGGGCGTGAAAAACTGTTTTTT. Its protein product is CASSNRGREKLFF.

The chain employs TRBV18 and TRBJ2-1; 13 positions match TRBD2. Germline V gives CDR1 KGHSH, CDR2 LQKENI. This CDR3 has 18 amino acids. J gave up 4 bases and V 4 bases, and 10 bases lay outside the gene matches. The CDR3 DNA reads as TGTGCCAGCTCACAACGGACTAGCGGGGGCATTATATACAATGAGCAGTTCTTC. This sequence encodes CASSQRTSGGIIYNEQFF.

Details on this clone: Other DNA sequences in the same sample also yield this CDR3. This rearrangement joins TRBV2 to TRBJ2-7; TRBD1 agrees at 8 bases. The germline CDR1 and CDR2 sequences are SNHLY and FYNNEI. Trimming took 5 bases from V and 1 from J; bases not matched to a gene: 4. The CDR3 has 14 amino acids. The CDR3 DNA is TGTGCCAGCAGTAGAGGACAGGGTTCCTACGAGCAGTACTTC. Translation: CASSRGQGSYEQYF.

The V call is TRBV28, the J call TRBJ1-6; D not certain. The CDR3 spans 14 residues. V gave up 5 bases and J gave up 10 bases, with 15 bases separating them. Germline-derived CDR1 and CDR2 are MDHEN and SYDVKM. CDR3 coding DNA: TGTGCCAGCAGTCCCTCGACGGAGGGATCACCCCTCCACTTT. This encodes CASSPSTEGSPLHF.

This sequence joins TRBV7-9 and TRBJ2-1; D gene unclear. Germline V gives CDR1 SEHNR, CDR2 FQNEAQ (reference sequence). CDR3 length: 17 residues. V dropped 3 bases and J dropped 0 bases, with 15 bases sitting between them. The CDR3 DNA sequence: TGTGCCAGCAGCTTGTGGCGAAGCACAAGCTCCTACAATGAGCAGTTCTTC. Its protein is CASSLWRSTSSYNEQFF.

V is TRBV19 and J is TRBJ2-7; unclear D gene. Germline CDR1 is LNHDA and CDR2 is SQIVND (reference sequence). Trimming pared 6 bases from V and 3 bases from J, leaving 21 bases between. The CDR3 contains 16 residues. The CDR3 bases are TGTGCCAGTAGCCCCGCAGTTCCTGGGCGACGCTACGAGCAGTACTTC. Translation: CASSPAVPGRRYEQYF.

V usage is TRBV6-5 and J usage is TRBJ2-2, with 7 bases identical to TRBD1. Germline CDR1 MNHEY, CDR2 SVGAGI. This CDR3 is built from 13 residues. The J segment lost 6 bases and the V segment lost 5 bases, leaving 3 bases of the junction unmatched. CDR3 DNA: TGTGCCAGCAGTCGGGACAGAGCCGGGGAGCTGTTTTTT. Translating gives CASSRDRAGELFF.

The chain is built from TRBV10-2 and TRBJ1-3; D is unresolved. The ends were cut back, 2 bases at V and 0 bases at J, with 11 bases in the middle. The germline gives CDR1 WSHSY, CDR2 SAAADI. The CDR3 is made up of 16 amino acids. CDR3 sequence (DNA): TGCGCCAGCAGTGAGCCAGGAACATTCTCTGGAAACACCATATATTTT. It is translated as CASSEPGTFSGNTIYF.

The chain carries TRBV5-1 and TRBJ2-7; 9 nucleotides line up with TRBD2. V gave up 4 bases and J gave up 2 bases; unmatched junction bases: 7. CDR1 and CDR2 from the germline V gene are SGHRS and YFSETQ. The CDR3 sequence is 15 residues long. CDR3 nucleotide sequence: TGCGCCAGCAGCCCGAATCTAGCGGGAACCTACGAGCAGTACTTC. Residues: CASSPNLAGTYEQYF.

The chain uses TRBV18 and TRBJ2-4; tentatively, D is TRBD1 (5 bases). CDR1 is KGHSH, CDR2 LQKENI, per germline. The CDR3 is made up of 16 amino acids. Trimming removed 2 bases from V and 3 bases from J, with 14 bases in between. The CDR3 nucleotides are TGTGCCAGCTCACCAACTCCAGGGTTGGGCAAAAACATTCAGTACTTC. It specifies CASSPTPGLGKNIQYF.

This clone has a single count. The genes are TRBV7-9 and TRBJ2-2; the match to TRBD1 covers 9 bases. CDR1 and CDR2 (germline): SEHNR, FQNEAQ (reference sequence). This CDR3 region has 17 residues. Trimming at V came to 2 bases and at J to 4 bases, leaving 8 bases not matched to a gene. CDR3 protein: CASSLRTGTGITGELFF. DNA of the CDR3: TGTGCCAGCAGCTTACGTACCGGGACAGGGATCACCGGGGAGCTGTTTTTT. The variable domain in full, completed from reference TRBV7-9 and TRBJ2-2, reads DTGVSQNPRHKITKRGQNVTFRCDPISEHNRLYWYRQTLGQGPEFLTYFQNEAQLEKSRLLSDRFSAERPKGSFSTLEIQRTEQGDSAMYLCASSLRTGTGITGELFFGEGSRLTVL.

The V call is TRBV7-9, the J call TRBJ1-4, with D hard to call. Trimming stripped 2 bases from V and 8 bases from J, with 15 bases between. There are 15 residues in the CDR3. Germline values: CDR1 SEHNR, CDR2 FQNEAQ (reference sequence). CDR3 sequence reads: CASSLTDLHPEKLFF. The CDR3 nucleotides read TGTGCCAGCAGCTTAACTGACCTGCACCCGGAAAAACTGTTTTTT.

The CDR3 is CASSPRRDYEQYF. The DNA for the CDR3 is TGTGCCAGCTCACCACGGAGGGACTACGAGCAGTACTTC. The rearrangement uses TRBV18 and TRBJ2-7, with a weak D call TRBD2 (6 bases). The germline V gene encodes CDR1 KGHSH and CDR2 LQKENI. The CDR3 contains 13 residues. Trimming shortened V by 1 base and J by 3 bases, and 7 bases separated the two germline ends.

The chain uses TRBV5-1 and TRBJ2-2; 8 positions match TRBD2. CDR1 SGHRS and CDR2 YFSETQ come from the germline V gene. The CDR3 consists of 15 residues. V trimming: 1 base; J trimming: 5 bases; junction bases outside the gene matches: 4. The CDR3 reads CASSLSLAGTGELFF. For the CDR3, the DNA is TGCGCCAGCAGCTTGTCCCTAGCGGGTACCGGGGAGCTGTTTTTT.

This clone was observed once. The chain carries TRBV9 and TRBJ2-5; TRBD1 is a possible D gene (5 bases). The CDR3 totals 14 residues. Germline assignment: CDR1 SGDLS and CDR2 YYNGEE. V lost 0 bases, J lost 2 bases, and 8 bases lay in between. The CDR3: CASSVGSGQETQYF. The CDR3 nucleotides read TGTGCCAGCAGCGTAGGGTCAGGGCAAGAGACCCAGTACTTC.

The chain combines TRBV12-3 or TRBV12-4 with TRBJ2-5; 7 bases line up with TRBD2. The CDR3 is 12 amino acids. V shed 3 bases and J 8 bases; nucleotides not matched to a gene: 3. For the CDR3, the DNA is TGTGCCAGCAGTTTGGGCGGGAGTACCCAGTACTTC. Amino acid sequence: CASSLGGSTQYF.

The chain is built from TRBV11-2 and TRBJ1-1, with D possibly matching TRBD1 (6 bases). This CDR3 is 17 amino acids long. The V end lost 7 bases, the J end lost 2 bases, and 23 bases lay between the germline ends. Per the germline V gene, CDR1 is SGHAT and CDR2 is FQNNGV. The CDR3 is CASNPRGGGTGNTEAFF. The CDR3 bases are TGTGCCAGCAACCCGAGGGGGGGCGGGACTGGAAACACTGAAGCTTTCTTT.

This clone appeared a single time. CDR3 region: CASSLGSGLGESYEQYF. CDR3 nucleotides: TGTGCCAGCAGCTTAGGCTCGGGACTAGGAGAATCCTACGAGCAGTACTTC. The chain links TRBV7-8 to TRBJ2-7; 8 nucleotides agree with TRBD2. This CDR3 comprises 17 residues. Germline CDR1 reads SGHVS; CDR2 reads FQNEAQ. The V and J ends lost 1 base and 1 base, in that order; junction bases with no gene match: 9. The entire variable domain, with the rest obtained from reference TRBV7-8 and TRBJ2-7, is as follows: GAGVSQSPRYKVAKRGQDVALRCDPISGHVSLFWYQQALGQGPEFLTYFQNEAQLDKSGLPSDRFFAERPEGSVSTLKIQRTQQEDSAVYLCASSLGSGLGESYEQYFGPGTRLTVT.

The genes are TRBV16 and TRBJ1-1; D is unresolved. Germline V lookup: CDR1 KGHSY, CDR2 FQNENV. This CDR3 has 11 amino acids. V was trimmed by 4 bases and J by 5 bases, leaving 5 bases between them. The DNA of the CDR3 is TGTGCCAGCAGCCCGGGGACTGAAGCTTTCTTT. Protein product: CASSPGTEAFF.

The rearrangement links TRBV15 to TRBJ2-2; perhaps TRBD1 as D (5 bases). From germline, CDR1 is LNHNV and CDR2 YYDKDF (reference sequence). The CDR3 is 17 amino acids. V was cut by 5 bases and J by 3 bases, with 19 bases left in between. CDR3 in amino acids: CATSERIGAMDTGELFF. For the CDR3, the DNA is TGTGCCACCAGCGAGCGCATAGGGGCAATGGACACCGGGGAGCTGTTTTTT. The whole variable domain, filled in from reference TRBV15 and TRBJ2-2, reads DAMVIQNPRYQVTQFGKPVTLSCSQTLNHNVMYWYQQKSSQAPKLLFHYYDKDFNNEADTPDNFQSRRPNTSFCFLDIRSPGLGDTAMYLCATSERIGAMDTGELFFGEGSRLTVL.

The chain links TRBV5-6 to TRBJ2-7, with D perhaps TRBD1 or TRBD2 (6 bases each). Germline V gives CDR1 SGHDT, CDR2 YYEEEE. Trimming left V 0 bases short and J 4 bases short, with 20 bases between. This CDR3 is 17 amino acids long. CDR3 sequence (DNA): TGTGCCAGCAGCTTGGCCGGGGGCGTACGACTTGGGTACGAGCAGTACTTC. Translation gives CASSLAGGVRLGYEQYF.

The V and J genes are TRBV28 and TRBJ2-1, with D tentatively TRBD1 (6 bases). V was trimmed by 7 bases and J by 8 bases, leaving 18 bases between them. Germline V gene sequence: CDR1 MDHEN, CDR2 SYDVKM. This CDR3 region has 14 residues. The CDR3 reads CASNSYQGSHEQFF. In DNA, the CDR3 is TGTGCCAGCAATTCGTATCAGGGGTCCCATGAGCAGTTCTTC.

The chain combines TRBV28 with TRBJ2-2; a weak D match, TRBD1 (6 bases). The germline V gene has CDR1 MDHEN and CDR2 SYDVKM. Trimming removed 1 base at V and 6 bases at J, with 18 bases between. CDR3 length equals 17 residues. The DNA of the CDR3 is TGTGCCAGCAGTTTATCAGTAGGGCAGGGGTTAGCCGGGGAGCTGTTTTTT. It translates to CASSLSVGQGLAGELFF.

V gene TRBV7-9 combines with J gene TRBJ1-2; possible D gene TRBD1, 6 bases. CDR1 SEHNR and CDR2 FQNEAQ come from the germline V gene (reference sequence). Deletions cut 3 bases from V and 8 bases from J, with 10 bases between. There are 12 residues in the CDR3. This CDR3 is CASSFNRDGYTF. The CDR3 DNA reads as TGTGCCAGCAGCTTTAACAGGGACGGCTACACCTTC.

The chain joins TRBV10-3 to TRBJ1-6; D perhaps matches TRBD1 (5 bases). V lost 0 bases and J lost 5, with 11 bases in between. The CDR3 length is 16 residues. In germline, CDR1 is ENHRY, CDR2 SYGVKD. CDR3 amino acids: CAISESPGKNNSPLHF. The CDR3 nucleotides read TGTGCCATCAGTGAGTCCCCAGGGAAAAATAATTCACCCCTCCACTTT.

This sequence joins TRBV7-6 and TRBJ1-5; 7 bases fit TRBD1. CDR1 and CDR2 from the germline V gene are SGHVS and FNYEAQ. The CDR3 totals 15 residues. Trimming cost V 5 bases and J 4 bases; bases outside gene matches: 8. The CDR3 loop reads CASSLQGGRNQPQHF. The CDR3 DNA reads TGTGCCAGCAGCCTTCAGGGGGGGCGGAATCAGCCCCAGCATTTT. The entire variable domain, with the rest obtained from reference TRBV7-6 and TRBJ1-5, is as follows: GAGVSQSPRYKVTKRGQDVALRCDPISGHVSLYWYRQALGQGPEFLTYFNYEAQQDKSGLPNDRFSAERPEGSISTLTIQRTEQRDSAMYRCASSLQGGRNQPQHFGDGTRLSIL.

The rearrangement links TRBV3-1 (or the pseudogene TRBV3-2) to TRBJ2-5; 7 bases align to TRBD1. The CDR3 runs 15 residues. Per the germline V gene, CDR1 is LGHDT and CDR2 is YNNKEL (reference sequence). J lost 5 bases, V lost 1 base, and 7 bases had no gene match. The CDR3 region has the DNA TGTGCCAGCAGCCAAGTTAGCGAGGGGGCGGAGACCCAGTACTTC. Translating it yields CASSQVSEGAETQYF.